Listed below are T cell receptor beta chains from one sample, sequenced in a study of blood T cell repertoires in COVID-19. Profiled with immunoSEQ multiplex PCR; TCRdb holds only in-frame clones, not every one. The table includes under 150,000 clones, 88% detected once. Specimen: peripheral blood. The source is a human donor in a cohort sampled during active COVID-19. The CDR3 runs from the conserved cysteine through the conserved F or W. The order of the fields is V gene, J gene, D gene, CDR3 DNA, CDR3 protein. D genes are given only for firm matches.

TRBV14,TRBJ1-1,-,TGTGCCAGCAGCCTGCAGGGTTTTGGAGCTTTCTTT,CASSLQGFGAFF
TRBV3-1/TRBV3-2,TRBJ2-3,TRBD2,TGTGCCAGCAGCCGAACTAGCGGGGGGGCTTCTAGCACAGATACGCAGTATTTT,CASSRTSGGASSTDTQYF
TRBV3-1/TRBV3-2,TRBJ1-1,-,TGTGCCAGCAGCCAAGATAGGTGGGGCAGGGCGTACACTGAAGCTTTCTTT,CASSQDRWGRAYTEAFF
TRBV6-5,TRBJ1-5,-,TGTGTGACGGCGGGGGCCCCCAATCAGCCCCAGCATTTT,CVTAGAPNQPQHF
TRBV6-5,TRBJ1-2,-,TGTGCCAGCAGACAGGGCTCTGGCTACACCTTC,CASRQGSGYTF
TRBV6-5,TRBJ1-4,-,TGTGCCAGCTCCCTCGGGGATAAACTGTTTTTT,CASSLGDKLFF
TRBV7-3,TRBJ2-2,-,TGTGCCAGCAGCGCATCAGGGTTAGGTCCCGGGGAGCTGTTTTTT,CASSASGLGPGELFF
TRBV18,TRBJ1-4,-,TGTGCCAGCTCACCGGGACACAATGAAAAACTGTTTTTT,CASSPGHNEKLFF
TRBV5-4,TRBJ1-2,TRBD1,TGTGCCAGCAGCCCCGGACAGGGCGCGCCCTATGGCTACACCTTC,CASSPGQGAPYGYTF
TRBV5-8,TRBJ2-5,-,TGTGCCAGCAGCTCATATCGGACGGGGGAAAGGGAGACCCAGTACTTC,CASSSYRTGERETQYF
TRBV7-9,TRBJ1-2,-,TGTGCCAGCAGCTTGGGCGAAGGAAGATCGGACTACACCTTC,CASSLGEGRSDYTF